These 16 T cell receptor beta chains were all obtained from the same sample, sequenced in a study of cytomegalovirus exposure and HLA in healthy donors. Use of 60 Vbeta and 13 Jbeta primers characterized the PCR. Sequencing used immunoSEQ multiplex PCR; TCRdb keeps in-frame clones, though not all of them. The sample holds 130,000 or so clones; 82% are singletons and the top ten take around 1.5%. Sequenced material: PBMCs. The receptor source for this set is a woman in her late teens or twenties in good health and CMV-seronegative.

The chain links TRBV19 to TRBJ1-2; 12 nucleotides match TRBD1. There are 20 residues in the CDR3. CDR1 and CDR2 (germline): LNHDA, SQIVND (reference sequence). V trimming: 5 bases; J trimming: 3 bases; junction bases outside the gene matches: 19. CDR3 loop: CASSPLLSGTGGASDYGYTF. The CDR3 nucleotides read TGTGCCAGTAGTCCGCTACTTTCCGGGACAGGGGGCGCATCCGACTATGGCTACACCTTC.

The rearrangement joins TRBV5-6 to TRBJ1-2; no firm D call. The CDR3 contains 13 residues. CDR1 is SGHDT and CDR2 is YYEEEE in the germline V gene. V was pared by 4 bases and J by 3 bases, with 10 bases between. DNA for the CDR3: TGTGCCAGCAGCCCGGAGTGGGACTATGGCTACACCTTC. Amino acids: CASSPEWDYGYTF.

The V gene is TRBV30, the J gene TRBJ1-5, with unresolved D. The germline V and J ends were trimmed by 2 bases and 4 bases, with 9 bases remaining between them. Germline V CDR1 and CDR2: GTSNPN, SVGIG (reference sequence). This CDR3 contains 13 residues. The CDR3 DNA reads as TGTGCCTGGAGTTATACAGAGAATCAGCCCCAGCATTTT. The encoded protein is CAWSYTENQPQHF.

This sequence joins TRBV6-7 and TRBJ1-1; the match to TRBD1 covers 8 bases. TRBV6-7 is treated as an ORF (open reading frame) with a function not yet certain. The V and J ends lost 3 bases and 1 base, in that order; junction bases with no gene match: 13. The CDR3 extends over 18 amino acids. CDR3 region: CASSYTWTGKEGNTEAFF. In nucleotides, the CDR3 is TGTGCCAGCAGTTATACCTGGACAGGGAAGGAGGGGAACACTGAAGCTTTCTTT.

The CDR3 is CASYSPGLASHEQFF. CDR3 DNA sequence: TGTGCCAGCTATTCCCCGGGACTAGCTTCTCATGAGCAGTTCTTC. This chain joins TRBV7-9 and TRBJ2-1; 9 positions agree with TRBD2. V lost 8 bases and J lost 8; bases outside the gene matches: 13. This CDR3 has 15 residues. Per the germline V gene, CDR1 is SEHNR and CDR2 is FQNEAQ (reference sequence).

The chain joins TRBV7-2 to TRBJ2-5; the D gene is possibly TRBD1 (6 bases). The CDR3 loop spans 13 amino acids. Germline V gene lookup returns CDR1 SGHTA and CDR2 FQGNSA. The DNA of the CDR3 is TGTGCTAGCTGCAGGGGCCAACAAGAGACCCAGTACTTC. Its protein product is CASCRGQQETQYF.

This chain connects TRBV19 to TRBJ1-2; perhaps TRBD1 as D (5 bases). Trimming shortened V by 7 bases and J by 0 bases, and 12 bases separated the two germline ends. CDR3 size: 14 residues. Germline values: CDR1 LNHDA, CDR2 SQIVND (reference sequence). The CDR3 DNA reads as TGTGCCAGTATCGACCCGACAGCTAACTATGGCTACACCTTC. It translates to CASIDPTANYGYTF.

The rearrangement links TRBV28 to TRBJ1-1, with 9 bases fitting TRBD1. The CDR3 length is 15 residues. After removal of 6 bases from V and 11 bases from J, the junction contained 16 bases not matched to a gene. CDR1 is MDHEN, CDR2 SYDVKM, per germline. CDR3 loop: CASSSSGTGFYVAFF. CDR3 bases: TGTGCCAGCAGCTCATCCGGGACAGGGTTTTATGTGGCTTTCTTT.

The chain recombines TRBV27 with TRBJ2-5, with 7 bases fitting TRBD1. V was pared by 3 bases and J by 5 bases, with 0 bases of the junction left unmatched. CDR1 and CDR2 from the germline V gene are MNHEY and SMNVEV (reference sequence). CDR3 length: 12 amino acids. In nucleotides, the CDR3 is TGTGCCAGCAGTTTCAGGGGGGAGACCCAGTACTTC. Its protein product is CASSFRGETQYF.

This CDR3 is CASSGTVNTGELFF. CDR3 nucleotide sequence: TGTGCCAGCAGTGGGACAGTGAACACCGGGGAGCTGTTTTTT. The chain is built from TRBV2 and TRBJ2-2; perhaps TRBD1 as D (6 bases). This CDR3 comprises 14 residues. Germline CDR1 is SNHLY and CDR2 is FYNNEI. Deletions cut 4 bases from V and 1 base from J, with 7 bases between. Together with reference TRBV2 and TRBJ2-2, the CDR3 gives the full variable domain: EPEVTQTPSHQVTQMGQEVILRCVPISNHLYFYWYRQILGQKVEFLVSFYNNEISEKSEIFDDQFSVERPDGSNFTLKIRSTKLEDSAMYFCASSGTVNTGELFFGEGSRLTVL.

This CDR3 reads CASSRGFQETQYF. The CDR3 DNA reads TGCGCCAGCAGTAGGGGTTTTCAAGAGACCCAGTACTTC. The chain combines TRBV10-2 with TRBJ2-5; a possible D gene is TRBD1 (5 bases). The V and J ends lost 5 bases and 2 bases respectively, with 9 bases between them. Germline loops: CDR1 WSHSY, CDR2 SAAADI. This CDR3 is 13 amino acids long.

This clone is a singleton in its sample. The DNA of the CDR3 is TGTGCCAGTTCAGGGGCTGGGGTGAACACTGAAGCTTTCTTT. It specifies CASSGAGVNTEAFF. The genes are TRBV7-3 and TRBJ1-1; TRBD1 might be the D (6 bases). The CDR3 totals 14 residues. The V end was cut by 9 bases, the J end by 0 bases, with 14 bases between. Germline-derived CDR1 and CDR2 are SGHTA and FQGTGA.

The chain couples TRBV7-2 to TRBJ2-7; TRBD1 might be the D (6 bases). The germline V gene encodes CDR1 SGHTA and CDR2 FQGNSA. The germline V and J ends were trimmed by 3 bases and 0 bases, with 15 bases remaining between them. The CDR3 totals 16 residues. CDR3 loop: CASSFLGPRGSYEQYF. In nucleotides, the CDR3 is TGTGCCAGCAGCTTCCTGGGACCCAGGGGCTCCTACGAGCAGTACTTC.

J is TRBJ1-2 and V is TRBV6-1, with D hard to call. Germline CDR1 MNHNS, CDR2 SASEGT. V was trimmed by 4 bases and J by 7 bases, leaving 7 bases between them. The CDR3 length is 11 residues. The CDR3 here is CASSGAAGYTF. For the CDR3, the DNA is TGTGCCAGCAGTGGGGCTGCTGGCTACACCTTC.

The CDR3 DNA reads as TGTGCCAGCATCCCGACAGTCGTCCAAGAGACCCAGTACTTC. Residues: CASIPTVVQETQYF. This sequence joins TRBV6-1 and TRBJ2-5; possible D gene TRBD1, 5 bases. This CDR3 has 14 amino acids. Germline lookup yields CDR1 MNHNS and CDR2 SASEGT. Trimming removed 7 bases at V and 1 base at J, with 13 bases between.

This sequence joins TRBV27 and TRBJ2-2; 10 bases fit TRBD1. The ends lost 6 bases at V and 5 bases at J; junction bases unmatched: 3. The CDR3 runs to 14 residues. CDR1 is MNHEY and CDR2 is SMNVEV in the germline V gene (reference sequence). The CDR3 region is CASSRDRGTGELFF. The CDR3 coding sequence is TGTGCCAGCAGCCGGGACAGGGGTACCGGGGAGCTGTTTTTT.